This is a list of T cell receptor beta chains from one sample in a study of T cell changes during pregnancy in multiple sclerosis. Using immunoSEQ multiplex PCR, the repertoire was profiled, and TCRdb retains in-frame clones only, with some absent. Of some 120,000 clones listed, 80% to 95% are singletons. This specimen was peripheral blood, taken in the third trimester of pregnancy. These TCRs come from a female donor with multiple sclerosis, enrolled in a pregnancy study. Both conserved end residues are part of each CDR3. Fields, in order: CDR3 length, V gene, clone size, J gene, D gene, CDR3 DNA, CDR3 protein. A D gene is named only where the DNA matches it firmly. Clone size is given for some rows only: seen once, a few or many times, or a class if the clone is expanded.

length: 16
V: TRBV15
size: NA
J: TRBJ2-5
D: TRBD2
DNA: TGTGCCACCAGCAGAGACGGGGGGGTACTCGGAGAGACCCAGTACTTC
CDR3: CATSRDGGVLGETQYF

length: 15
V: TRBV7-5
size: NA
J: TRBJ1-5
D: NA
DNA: TGTGTCAGAAGCCGCGCGGACAGGGCCAATCAGCCCCAGCATTTT
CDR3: CVRSRADRANQPQHF

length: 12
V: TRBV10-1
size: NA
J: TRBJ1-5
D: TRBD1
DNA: TGCGCCAGAAGGACAGGGGCTCAGCCCCAGCATTTT
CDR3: CARRTGAQPQHF

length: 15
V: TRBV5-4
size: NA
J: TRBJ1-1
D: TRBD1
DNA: TGTGCCAGCAGCTTGGACAGGGGGCGAGGCACTGAAGCTTTCTTT
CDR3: CASSLDRGRGTEAFF

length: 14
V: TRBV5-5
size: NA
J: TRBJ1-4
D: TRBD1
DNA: TGTGCCAGCAGCTCGACAGGGAGTCGGGAAAAACTGTTTTTT
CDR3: CASSSTGSREKLFF

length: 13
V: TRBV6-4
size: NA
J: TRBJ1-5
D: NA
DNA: TGTGCCAGCAGTGACGAGGGGAGGCAGCCCCAGCATTTT
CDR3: CASSDEGRQPQHF

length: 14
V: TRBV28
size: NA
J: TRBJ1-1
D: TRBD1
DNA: TGTGCCAGCAGTTTGACCGGACAGGTCACTGAAGCTTTCTTT
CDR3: CASSLTGQVTEAFF

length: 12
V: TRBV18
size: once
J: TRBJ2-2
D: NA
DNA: TGTGCCAGCTCACCCTACACCGGGGAGCTGTTTTTT
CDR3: CASSPYTGELFF

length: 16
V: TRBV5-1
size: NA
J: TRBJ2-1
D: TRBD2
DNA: TGCGCCAGCAGCGGCTTCGGTAGCGGGAGAATGAATGAGCAGTTCTTC
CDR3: CASSGFGSGRMNEQFF

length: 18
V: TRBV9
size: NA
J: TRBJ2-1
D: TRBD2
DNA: TGTGCCAGCAGCGTCCCGGAGGGAGGGATGAGCTCCTACAATGAGCAGTTCTTC
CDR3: CASSVPEGGMSSYNEQFF

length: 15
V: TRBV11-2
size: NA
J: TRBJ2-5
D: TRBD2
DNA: TGTGCCAGCAGTAACCGAGTAGCGGGAGGAGAGACCCAGTACTTC
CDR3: CASSNRVAGGETQYF

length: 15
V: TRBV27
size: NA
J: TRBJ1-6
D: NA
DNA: TGTGCCAGCAGGCGGGACCCCGGAGGTATTTCACCCCTCCACTTT
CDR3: CASRRDPGGISPLHF

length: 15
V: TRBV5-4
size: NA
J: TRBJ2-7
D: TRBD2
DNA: TGTGCCAGCAGCGGGGGACTAGCGGACTCCTACGAGCAGTACTTC
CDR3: CASSGGLADSYEQYF

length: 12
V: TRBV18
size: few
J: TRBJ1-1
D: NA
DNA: TGTGCCAGCTCACCTCGGAACACTGAAGCTTTCTTT
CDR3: CASSPRNTEAFF

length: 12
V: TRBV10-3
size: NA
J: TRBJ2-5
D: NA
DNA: TGTGCCATCAGGGACAACCAAGAGACCCAGTACTTC
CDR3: CAIRDNQETQYF

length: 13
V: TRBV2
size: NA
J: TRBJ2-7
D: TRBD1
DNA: TGTGCCAGCAGGATTGGACAGGCCTACGAGCAGTACTTC
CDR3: CASRIGQAYEQYF

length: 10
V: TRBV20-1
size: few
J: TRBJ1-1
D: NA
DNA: TGCAGTGCTAGAGGACAGAAAGCTTTCTTT
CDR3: CSARGQKAFF

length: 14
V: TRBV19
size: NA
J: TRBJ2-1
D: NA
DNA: TGTGCCAGCCCCCACAGGGTAGGGAACAATGAGCAGTTCTTC
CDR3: CASPHRVGNNEQFF

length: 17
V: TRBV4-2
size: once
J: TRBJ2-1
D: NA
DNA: TGTGCCAGCAGCCAAGATCCGGAGCCCCGCTCCTACAATGAGCAGTTCTTC
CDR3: CASSQDPEPRSYNEQFF

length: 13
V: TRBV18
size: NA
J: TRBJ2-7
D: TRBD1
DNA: TGTGCCAGCTCACCACAGACAGGGAACGAGCAGTACTTC
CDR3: CASSPQTGNEQYF

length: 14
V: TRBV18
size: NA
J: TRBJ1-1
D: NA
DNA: TGTGCCAGCTCACCATTGGGCGCGAACACTGAAGCTTTCTTT
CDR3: CASSPLGANTEAFF

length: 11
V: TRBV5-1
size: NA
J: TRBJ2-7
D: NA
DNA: TGCGCCAGCAGCCCCGGCTACGAGCAGTACTTC
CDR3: CASSPGYEQYF